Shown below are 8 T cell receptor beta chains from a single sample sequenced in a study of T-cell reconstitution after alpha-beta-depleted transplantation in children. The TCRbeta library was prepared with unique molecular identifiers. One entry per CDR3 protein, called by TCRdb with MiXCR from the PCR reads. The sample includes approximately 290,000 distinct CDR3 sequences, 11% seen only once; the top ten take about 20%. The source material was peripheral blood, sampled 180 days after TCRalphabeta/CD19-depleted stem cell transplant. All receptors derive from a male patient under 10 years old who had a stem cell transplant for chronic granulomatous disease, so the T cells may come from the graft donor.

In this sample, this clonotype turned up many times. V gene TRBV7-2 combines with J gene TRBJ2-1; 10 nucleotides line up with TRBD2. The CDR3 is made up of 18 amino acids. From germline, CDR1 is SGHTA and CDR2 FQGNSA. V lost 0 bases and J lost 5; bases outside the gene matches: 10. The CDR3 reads CASSLALLSSGRNNEQFF. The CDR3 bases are TGTGCCAGCAGCTTAGCCCTACTCTCTAGCGGGAGAAACAATGAGCAGTTCTTC. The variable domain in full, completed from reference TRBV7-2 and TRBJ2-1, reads GAGVSQSPSNKVTEKGKDVELRCDPISGHTALYWYRQSLGQGLEFLIYFQGNSAPDKSGLPSDRFSAERTGGSVSTLTIQRTQQEDSAVYLCASSLALLSSGRNNEQFFGPGTRLTVL.

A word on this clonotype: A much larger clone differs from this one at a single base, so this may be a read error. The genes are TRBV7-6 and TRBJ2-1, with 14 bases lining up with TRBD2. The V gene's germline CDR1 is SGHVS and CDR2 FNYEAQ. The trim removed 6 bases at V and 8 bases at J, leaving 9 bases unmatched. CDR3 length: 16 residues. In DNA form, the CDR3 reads TGTGCCAGCAGACCCAGACTAGCGGGGGGGCCCTATGAGCAGTTCTTC. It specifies CASRPRLAGGPYEQFF.

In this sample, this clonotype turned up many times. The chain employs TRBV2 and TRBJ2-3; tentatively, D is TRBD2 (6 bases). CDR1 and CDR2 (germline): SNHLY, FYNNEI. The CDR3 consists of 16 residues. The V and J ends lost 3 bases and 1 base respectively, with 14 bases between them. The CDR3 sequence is CASSEEGLGGTDTQYF. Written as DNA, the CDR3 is TGTGCCAGCAGTGAGGAGGGACTTGGAGGCACAGATACGCAGTATTTT.

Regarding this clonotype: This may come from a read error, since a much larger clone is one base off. The CDR3 bases are TGTGCCATCAGCCAGTTTGGAGGCACGCAGTATTTT. It translates to CAISQFGGTQYF. V is TRBV7-2 and J is TRBJ2-3, with D possibly TRBD2 on 5 matching bases. The germline V gene has CDR1 SGHTA and CDR2 FQGNSA. CDR3 length: 12 amino acids.

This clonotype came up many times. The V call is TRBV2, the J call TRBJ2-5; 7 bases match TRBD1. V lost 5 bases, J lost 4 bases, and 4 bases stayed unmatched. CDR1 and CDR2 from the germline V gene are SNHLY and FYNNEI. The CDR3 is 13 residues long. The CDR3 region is CASSPTGLETQYF. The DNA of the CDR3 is TGTGCCAGCAGTCCGACAGGGCTAGAGACCCAGTACTTC.

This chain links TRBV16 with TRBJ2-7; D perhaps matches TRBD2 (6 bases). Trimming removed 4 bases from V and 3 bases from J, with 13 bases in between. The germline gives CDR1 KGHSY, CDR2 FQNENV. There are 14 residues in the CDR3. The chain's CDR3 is CASSRGELVYEQYF. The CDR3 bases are TGTGCCAGCAGCCGGGGGGAGTTGGTCTACGAGCAGTACTTC. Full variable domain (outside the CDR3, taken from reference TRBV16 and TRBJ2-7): GEEVAQTPKHLVRGEGQKAKLYCAPIKGHSYVFWYQQVLKNEFKFLISFQNENVFDETGMPKERFSAKCLPNSPCSLEIQATKLEDSAVYFCASSRGELVYEQYFGPGTRLTVT.

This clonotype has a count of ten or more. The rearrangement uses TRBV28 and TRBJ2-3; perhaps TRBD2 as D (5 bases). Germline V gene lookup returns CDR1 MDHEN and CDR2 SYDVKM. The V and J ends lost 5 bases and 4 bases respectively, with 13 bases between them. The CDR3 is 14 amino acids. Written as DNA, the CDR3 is TGTGCCAGCAGTCCCCCGGGCGGGCCAGATACGCAGTATTTT. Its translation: CASSPPGGPDTQYF.

The DNA of the CDR3 is TGTGCCAGCAGCTTGGCTCCCAGGGCAAATGAGCAGTTCTTC. This translates into CASSLAPRANEQFF. J is TRBJ2-1 and V is TRBV5-6, with D perhaps TRBD1 (5 bases). CDR3 length: 14 amino acids. The V gene's germline CDR1 is SGHDT and CDR2 YYEEEE. V was shortened by 0 bases and J by 7 bases, with 11 bases between the two germline ends.